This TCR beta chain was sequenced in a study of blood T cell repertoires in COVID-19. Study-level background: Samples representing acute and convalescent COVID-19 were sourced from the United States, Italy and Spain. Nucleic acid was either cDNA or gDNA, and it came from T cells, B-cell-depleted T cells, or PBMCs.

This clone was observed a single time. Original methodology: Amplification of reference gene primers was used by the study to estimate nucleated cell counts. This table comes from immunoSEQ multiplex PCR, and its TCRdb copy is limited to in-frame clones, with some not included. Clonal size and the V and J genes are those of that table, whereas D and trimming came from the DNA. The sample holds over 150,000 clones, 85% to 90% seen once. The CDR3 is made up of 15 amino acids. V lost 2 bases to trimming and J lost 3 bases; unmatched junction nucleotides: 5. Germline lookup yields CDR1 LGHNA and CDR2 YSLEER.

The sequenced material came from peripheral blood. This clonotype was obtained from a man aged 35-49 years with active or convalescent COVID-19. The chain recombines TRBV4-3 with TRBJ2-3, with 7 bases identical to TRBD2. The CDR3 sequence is CASSQQGTITDTQYF. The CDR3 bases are TGCGCCAGCAGCCAACAAGGGACTATAACAGATACGCAGTATTTT.